This TCR beta chain was sequenced for a study of tumor-infiltrating lymphocytes in primary liver carcinoma. Findings of the study overall: All five tumor regions shared only about 7-25% of top clones.

Concerning this clonotype itself: What it binds is not known. One end of the junction is discordant with germline, which a read error may explain.

Unsorted bulk tissue of roughly 18-31 mg yielded co-extracted RNA and DNA. Total RNA amounting to around 530 ng was the source from which TCR beta cDNA was made with a constant-region primer. Researchers made the TCR beta libraries by running three nested multiplex PCR rounds with slightly modified ARM-PCR. With TRBV1-TRBV30 forward primers and a C-beta reverse primer, the first two PCR rounds were run for approximately 10 cycles each. TCRdb used MiXCR to reprocess the multiplex PCR reads, holding one entry per CDR3 protein. The data hold approximately 22,000 distinct CDR3 sequences, with over 65% observed a single time. Germline values: CDR1 GTSNPN, CDR2 SVGIG (reference sequence). CDR3 length: 13 amino acids.

The chain uses TRBV30 and TRBJ2-3; maybe TRBD1 (6 bases). The receptor was isolated from a man between 35 and 55 years old with primary liver carcinoma and hepatitis B virus infection. The sequencing sample was made of liver tumor tissue from sampling region 1. Subset of the sample: tumor region T1, superior pole. The CDR3 bases are TGTGCCTGGAGTAAGGGGGTAGCAGATAGGCAGTATTTT. Translated: CAWSKGVADRQYF.